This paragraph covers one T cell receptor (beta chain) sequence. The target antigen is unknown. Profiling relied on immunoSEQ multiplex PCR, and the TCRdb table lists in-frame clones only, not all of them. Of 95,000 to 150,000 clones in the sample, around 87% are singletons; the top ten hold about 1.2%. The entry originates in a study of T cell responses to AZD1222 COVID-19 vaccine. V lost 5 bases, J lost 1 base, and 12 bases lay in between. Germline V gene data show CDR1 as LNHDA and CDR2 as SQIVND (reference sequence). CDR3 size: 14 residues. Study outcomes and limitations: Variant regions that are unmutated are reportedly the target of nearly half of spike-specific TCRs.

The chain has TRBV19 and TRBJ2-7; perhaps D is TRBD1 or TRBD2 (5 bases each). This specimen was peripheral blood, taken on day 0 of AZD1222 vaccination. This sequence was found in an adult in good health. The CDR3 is CASSLRWGSYEQYF. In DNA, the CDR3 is TGTGCCAGTAGTCTAAGGTGGGGGTCCTACGAGCAGTACTTC.